This T cell receptor (beta chain) emerged from a study of siplizumab effects on memory and regulatory T cells. Study-wide results and limits: Naive T cells apparently outstripped memory cells in diversity and seemed major alloresponse contributors. Proliferating siplizumab-cultured Tregs lacked confirmed suppressive function.

The data were produced by immunoSEQ multiplex PCR, yet TCRdb's version contains in-frame clones alone and is incomplete. The repertoire has about 27,000 clones, roughly 82% of them found once; the top ten carry around 23%. There are 14 residues in the CDR3. Germline-derived CDR1 and CDR2 are KGHSH and LQKENI. V lost 3 bases and J 5 bases, leaving 13 bases between the germline ends. As to this clone: The antigen is undetermined.

The chain links TRBV18 to TRBJ1-2; D gene ambiguous. Material: memory CD4+ T cells sorted from blood. This TCR was sampled from a human donor in good health. CDR3 sequence (DNA): TGTGCCAGCTCACCCGCGGAGAGTGGGTATGGCTACACCTTC. It translates to CASSPAESGYGYTF.